This TCR beta chain was found in a study of PD-1 blockade in classical Hodgkin lymphoma. Every one of the patients relapsed after autologous stem cell transplantation (brentuximab vedotin exposure was variable). Study-level findings and limits: Why the repertoires differ is still unclear, perhaps disease activity or prior therapy. Baseline TCR diversity was reportedly lower in newly diagnosed patients than in healthy donors. It was reported as lower still in relapsed/refractory patients. When nivolumab was started under 1 year after ASCT, patients were excluded. The baseline diversity of complete responders showed similarity to that of newly diagnosed patients.

CDR3 size: 15 residues. V dropped 1 base and J dropped 2 bases, with 9 bases sitting between them. Germline CDR1 SGHRS, CDR2 YFSETQ. Repertoires were generated with immunoSEQ multiplex PCR, while TCRdb's copy carries only in-frame clones and drops some. Of about 97,000 clones listed, approximately 80% were seen once; the top ten hold 9% to 15%. A note on this clone: What it binds is unknown.

The source of this sequence is a human donor with classical Hodgkin lymphoma. The J gene is TRBJ2-2, the V gene TRBV5-1; perhaps TRBD1 as D (6 bases). The sequencing here drew on peripheral blood mononuclear cells (PBMCs), taken at baseline. In DNA form, the CDR3 reads TGCGCCAGCAGCTTGTACAGGGCCAACACCGGGGAGCTGTTTTTT. Its translation is CASSLYRANTGELFF.